This T cell receptor (beta chain) was retrieved from a study of blood T cell repertoires in COVID-19. Across the study: T cells, B-cell-depleted T cells, or PBMCs provided the cDNA or gDNA that served as material.

Per the original data handling: Reference gene primer amplification in the assay estimated nucleated cell counts. Produced via immunoSEQ multiplex PCR; TCRdb's table is partial and in-frame only. V, J and clone size are those of that table, while D and trimming were read from the DNA. Of 150,000 or so clones listed, around 89% were seen once; the top ten hold approximately 4.3%. The source is a man in his 60s with COVID-19, enrolled during active disease. Sequenced material: peripheral blood.

The CDR3 bases are TGTGCCAGCAGCCAGGACAGCTATGGCTACACCTTC. It translates to CASSQDSYGYTF. The chain joins TRBV5-6 to TRBJ1-2; maybe TRBD1 (6 bases). Germline CDR1 reads SGHDT; CDR2 reads YYEEEE. CDR3 size: 12 residues. Deletions cut 4 bases from V and 4 bases from J, with 8 bases between. The full variable domain, in which reference TRBV5-6 and TRBJ1-2 provide the parts outside the CDR3, is DAGVTQSPTHLIKTRGQQVTLRCSPKSGHDTVSWYQQALGQGPQFIFQYYEEEERQRGNFPDRFSGHQFPNYSSELNVNALLLGDSALYLCASSQDSYGYTFGSGTRLTVV.